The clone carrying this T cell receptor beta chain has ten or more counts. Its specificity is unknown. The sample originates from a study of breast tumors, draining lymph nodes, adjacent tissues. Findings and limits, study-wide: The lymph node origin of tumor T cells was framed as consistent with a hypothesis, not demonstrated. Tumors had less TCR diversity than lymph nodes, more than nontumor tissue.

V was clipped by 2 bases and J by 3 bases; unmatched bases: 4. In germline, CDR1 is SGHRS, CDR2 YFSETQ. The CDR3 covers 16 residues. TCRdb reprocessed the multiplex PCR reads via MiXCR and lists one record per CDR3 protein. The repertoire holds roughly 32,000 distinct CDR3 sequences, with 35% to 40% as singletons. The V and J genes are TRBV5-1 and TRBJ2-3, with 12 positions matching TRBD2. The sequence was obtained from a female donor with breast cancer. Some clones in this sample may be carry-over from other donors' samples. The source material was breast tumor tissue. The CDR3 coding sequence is TGCGCCAGCAGCTTAGCTAGCGGGAGGGCAACAGATACGCAGTATTTT. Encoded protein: CASSLASGRATDTQYF.